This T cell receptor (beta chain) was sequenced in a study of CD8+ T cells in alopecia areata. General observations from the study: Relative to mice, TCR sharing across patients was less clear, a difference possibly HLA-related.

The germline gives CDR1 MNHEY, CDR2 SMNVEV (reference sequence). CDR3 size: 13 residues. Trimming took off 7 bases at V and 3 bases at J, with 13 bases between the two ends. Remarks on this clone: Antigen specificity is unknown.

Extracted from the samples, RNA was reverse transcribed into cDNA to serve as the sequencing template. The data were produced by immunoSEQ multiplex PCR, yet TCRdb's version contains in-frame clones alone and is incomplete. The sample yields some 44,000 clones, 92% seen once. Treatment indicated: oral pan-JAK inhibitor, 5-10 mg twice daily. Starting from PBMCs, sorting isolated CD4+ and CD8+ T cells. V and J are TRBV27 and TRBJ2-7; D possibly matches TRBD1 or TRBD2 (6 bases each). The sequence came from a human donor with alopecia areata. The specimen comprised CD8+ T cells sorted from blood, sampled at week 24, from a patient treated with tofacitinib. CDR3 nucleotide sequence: TGTGCCAGCAAAGGTGGAGGGGGCTACGAGCAGTACTTC. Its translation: CASKGGGGYEQYF.